This T cell receptor (beta chain) appears in the sequencing data of a study of early T cells in non-severe SARS-CoV-2 infection. Study-level results: In VDJdb matching, anti-spike CD8 responses were favored while private and CD4 specificities went missing.

This clonotype was seen repeatedly, ten times or more. Its specificity is unknown. Unique molecular identifier tags were affixed to discrete cDNA molecules. TCRdb re-analysed the 5' RACE reads in MiXCR, keeping a single row per CDR3 protein. The repertoire holds some 45,000 distinct CDR3 sequences, under 7.5% seen once, with approximately 8.3% in the top ten. The CDR3 is made up of 14 amino acids. Trimming stripped 2 bases from V and 3 bases from J, with 8 bases between. Germline V gene lookup returns CDR1 SGHAT and CDR2 FQNNGV. The chain combines TRBV11-2 with TRBJ2-1; D possibly corresponds to TRBD1 (6 bases). This TCR came from an adult who was a healthcare worker with PCR-confirmed SARS-CoV-2 infection or an uninfected control (not recorded which). The sample consisted of whole blood. DNA of the CDR3: TGTGCCAGCAGCTTATGGGACAACTACAATGAGCAGTTCTTC. Amino acid sequence: CASSLWDNYNEQFF.